The entry below describes one T cell receptor (beta chain). The sample originates from a study of blood T cell repertoires in COVID-19. Overall study: Samples came from the United States, Italy and Spain, spanning acute and convalescent COVID-19.

Profiled with immunoSEQ multiplex PCR; TCRdb holds only in-frame clones, not every one. The table has under 250,000 clones, around nine tenths seen once. Adults between about 18 and 95 years of age took part from 24 US areas. Allocation to cohorts depended on clinical history reported by the participants. CDR3 size: 13 residues. Germline-derived CDR1 and CDR2 are SQVTM and ANQGSEA. Deletions cut 3 bases from V and 7 bases from J, with 15 bases between. Input material: PBMCs or T cells enriched from blood (not recorded which). The TCR was taken from a woman in her twenties or thirties with acute COVID-19. This sequence joins TRBV29-1 and TRBJ1-2; D might be TRBD1 (6 bases). CDR3 amino acids: CSVDQTGRGGYTF. The CDR3 nucleotides read TGCAGCGTTGACCAGACAGGTAGAGGTGGCTACACCTTC. The variable domain in full, with the rest retrieved from reference TRBV29-1 and TRBJ1-2, is SAVISQKPSRDICQRGTSLTIQCQVDSQVTMMFWYRQQPGQSLTLIATANQGSEATYESGFVIDKFPISRPNLTFSTLTVSNMSPEDSSIYLCSVDQTGRGGYTFGSGTRLTVV.